The 28 T cell receptor beta chains below come from one sample, sequenced in a study of blood T cell repertoires in COVID-19. The data were produced by immunoSEQ multiplex PCR, yet TCRdb's version contains in-frame clones alone and is incomplete. The table includes about 180,000 clones, approximately 85% detected once. Sequencing was done on a sample of PBMCs or T cells enriched from blood (not recorded which). Receptors originate from a young woman who had recovered from COVID-19.

The chain is built from TRBV28 and TRBJ2-7, with TRBD1 identical over 12 bases. J was trimmed by 9 bases and V by 5 bases; bases with no gene match: 5. Germline assignment: CDR1 MDHEN and CDR2 SYDVKM. This CDR3 has 13 residues. This chain's CDR3 is CASSPGQGAPQYF. The DNA of the CDR3 is TGTGCCAGCAGTCCGGGACAGGGGGCGCCGCAGTACTTC.

This clone came up a few times. The gene calls are TRBV2 and TRBJ1-5; TRBD1 matches at 7 bases. Germline V gene sequence: CDR1 SNHLY, CDR2 FYNNEI. Unmatched junction bases numbered 0, after V lost 1 base and J lost 6 bases. The CDR3 spans 13 residues. The CDR3 bases are TGTGCCAGCAGTGAAGGGACAGGTCAGCCCCAGCATTTT. It specifies CASSEGTGQPQHF.

V usage is TRBV28 and J usage is TRBJ2-7; a possible D gene is TRBD2 (5 bases). The CDR3 consists of 14 residues. Germline lookup yields CDR1 MDHEN and CDR2 SYDVKM. Trimming took off 6 bases at V and 0 bases at J, with 12 bases between the two ends. CDR3 sequence reads: CASRASGSSYEQYF. The CDR3 DNA sequence: TGTGCCAGCAGGGCCTCGGGGAGCTCCTACGAGCAGTACTTC.

The chain employs TRBV7-3 and TRBJ2-1, with 10 bases fitting TRBD2. The V gene's germline CDR1 is SGHTA and CDR2 FQGTGA. CDR3 length equals 12 residues. With V trimmed by 5 bases and J by 9 bases, 1 base remained unmatched. CDR3 nucleotide sequence: TGTGCCAGCAGCCCTAGCGGGAGTGAGCAGTTCTTC. Translated, it gives CASSPSGSEQFF.

This rearrangement joins TRBV7-8 to TRBJ2-3, with 7 bases lining up with TRBD2. Germline lookup yields CDR1 SGHVS and CDR2 FQNEAQ. Germline trimming cut 2 bases from V and 2 bases from J; bases unmatched to any gene: 4. The CDR3 totals 15 residues. The CDR3 coding sequence is TGTGCCAGCAGCTTACTAAGCGGGAACACAGATACGCAGTATTTT. It translates to CASSLLSGNTDTQYF.

This chain links TRBV28 with TRBJ2-2; 8 nucleotides agree with TRBD2. V shed 3 bases, J shed 1 base, and the junction held 1 base outside the gene matches. The CDR3 covers 15 residues. CDR1 MDHEN and CDR2 SYDVKM come from the germline V gene. The CDR3 is CASSLTSVNTGELFF. In nucleotides, the CDR3 is TGTGCCAGCAGTTTGACTAGCGTGAACACCGGGGAGCTGTTTTTT.

The chain joins TRBV30 to TRBJ2-7, with TRBD2 matching 8 bases. The germline gives CDR1 GTSNPN, CDR2 SVGIG (reference sequence). The CDR3 has 13 residues. V shed 7 bases, J shed 6 bases, and the junction held 11 bases outside the gene matches. Here the CDR3 DNA reads TGTGCCTTTAGCGGGACCCTTTCCGGCGAGCAGTACTTC. Amino acids: CAFSGTLSGEQYF.

CDR3 coding DNA: TGTGCCAGCAGCTTGGTTCAGGGGGCGCGTGAAAAACTGTTTTTT. It specifies CASSLVQGAREKLFF. This rearrangement joins TRBV5-5 to TRBJ1-4; 8 nucleotides agree with TRBD1. The CDR3 sequence is 15 residues long. J lost 7 bases, V lost 0 bases, and 5 bases had no gene match. Germline CDR1 and CDR2: SGHKS and YYEKEE (reference sequence).

V gene TRBV29-1 combines with J gene TRBJ1-1, with 9 nucleotides matching TRBD1. Germline V gene data show CDR1 as SQVTM and CDR2 as ANQGSEA. The trim removed 5 bases at V and 4 bases at J, leaving 11 bases unmatched. This CDR3 is 15 amino acids long. The CDR3 coding sequence is TGCAGCGTTTTCTTCGCTGACAGGGGGGGCACTGAAGCTTTCTTT. Its protein product is CSVFFADRGGTEAFF.

The CDR3 bases are TGTGCCACCAGCAGAGCAATGCCCGGACAGGGGTGGGAGCAGTACTTC. It translates to CATSRAMPGQGWEQYF. The chain combines TRBV15 with TRBJ2-7, with 9 bases that match TRBD1. This CDR3 contains 16 residues. Trimming removed 1 base from V and 7 bases from J; junction bases left unmatched: 11. Germline-derived CDR1 and CDR2 are LNHNV and YYDKDF (reference sequence).

The CDR3 is CASSLYSYEQYF. The CDR3 nucleotides read TGTGCCAGCAGCTTGTACTCCTACGAGCAGTACTTC. The genes are TRBV5-4 and TRBJ2-7; D unresolved. This CDR3 has 12 residues. The germline V and J ends were trimmed by 1 base and 0 bases, with 2 bases remaining between them. The germline CDR1 and CDR2 sequences are SGHNT and YYREEE (reference sequence).

The V and J genes are TRBV9 and TRBJ2-2; 7 bases map to TRBD2. With 0 bases clipped from V and 6 bases from J, the junction kept 2 bases outside the gene matches. CDR1 and CDR2 from the germline V gene are SGDLS and YYNGEE. The CDR3 loop spans 14 amino acids. CDR3 bases: TGTGCCAGCAGCGTAGGCGGGAGAGCCGGGGAGCTGTTTTTT. Translated: CASSVGGRAGELFF. The variable domain in full, with the rest retrieved from reference TRBV9 and TRBJ2-2, is DSGVTQTPKHLITATGQRVTLRCSPRSGDLSVYWYQQSLDQGLQFLIQYYNGEERAKGNILERFSAQQFPDLHSELNLSSLELGDSALYFCASSVGGRAGELFFGEGSRLTVL.

The chain joins TRBV6-5 to TRBJ2-5; 9 nucleotides align to TRBD1. Germline values: CDR1 MNHEY, CDR2 SVGAGI. The J segment lost 1 base and the V segment lost 6 bases, leaving 6 bases of the junction unmatched. The CDR3 runs to 15 residues. The CDR3 DNA reads as TGTGCCAGCAGATCCGGGACAGGGTTCCAAGAGACCCAGTACTTC. Protein sequence: CASRSGTGFQETQYF.

The chain couples TRBV7-2 to TRBJ1-3; TRBD1 matches at 7 bases. With V trimmed by 5 bases and J by 0 bases, 4 bases remained unmatched. Germline V gene lookup returns CDR1 SGHTA and CDR2 FQGNSA. This CDR3 region has 15 residues. Here the CDR3 reads CASSAQGSSGNTIYF. DNA of the CDR3: TGTGCCAGCAGCGCACAGGGGAGCTCTGGAAACACCATATATTTT.

The chain is built from TRBV28 and TRBJ1-6; TRBD1 matches 7 bases. The junction had 7 bases not matched to a gene; V was cut back by 7 bases and J by 7 bases. The CDR3 sequence is 14 residues long. Per the germline V gene, CDR1 is MDHEN and CDR2 is SYDVKM. This chain's CDR3 is CASKTGAWNSPLHF. CDR3 DNA sequence: TGTGCCAGCAAAACAGGGGCTTGGAATTCACCCCTCCACTTT.

CDR3 protein: CASSQTNGRTFTDTQYF. CDR3 sequence (DNA): TGCGCCAGCAGCCAGACTAACGGGAGAACTTTCACAGATACGCAGTATTTT. The V call is TRBV4-1, the J call TRBJ2-3; perhaps TRBD2 as D (6 bases). There are 17 residues in the CDR3. Between the trimmed V and J ends, which lost 3 bases and 2 bases, there was a span of 18 bases. The germline V gene encodes CDR1 MGHRA and CDR2 YSYEKL.

The chain employs TRBV9 and TRBJ1-1; the D is unclear. This CDR3 contains 10 residues. With 3 bases removed from V and 14 bases from J, the gap between germline ends came to 11 bases. Germline V lookup: CDR1 SGDLS, CDR2 YYNGEE. CDR3 in amino acids: CASSGPRLFF. The CDR3 region has the DNA TGTGCCAGCAGCGGCCCGAGGCTCTTCTTT.

This rearrangement joins TRBV24-1 to TRBJ2-1; TRBD2 matches 13 bases. V lost 6 bases, J lost 8 bases, and 12 bases stayed unmatched. The CDR3 runs to 17 residues. Germline loops: CDR1 KGHDR, CDR2 SFDVKD. CDR3 nucleotide sequence: TGTGCCACCAGTCGGGTTGGAGGGACTAGCGGGATGCATGAGCAGTTCTTC. The encoded protein is CATSRVGGTSGMHEQFF.

This sequence joins TRBV5-3 and TRBJ2-7; possible D gene TRBD1, 5 bases. TRBV5-3 is an ORF; its function is uncertain. Trimming took 3 bases from V and 6 from J, leaving 22 bases between them. The CDR3 runs 16 residues. This CDR3 reads CARSSGLGFGFCEQYF. DNA for the CDR3: TGTGCCAGAAGCTCAGGGCTGGGTTTCGGATTCTGCGAGCAGTACTTC.

This clone turned up a few times. The rearrangement uses TRBV14 and TRBJ2-7; D uncertain. The V gene's germline CDR1 is SGHDN and CDR2 FVKESK. The ends were cut back, 2 bases at V and 6 bases at J, with 8 bases in the middle. This CDR3 spans 12 amino acids. This CDR3 reads CASSQIGREQYF. CDR3 nucleotide sequence: TGTGCCAGCAGCCAAATTGGGCGCGAGCAGTACTTC.

The chain is built from TRBV7-9 and TRBJ1-4, with 7 bases that match TRBD1. Germline CDR1 SEHNR, CDR2 FQNEAQ (reference sequence). The CDR3 covers 15 residues. V dropped 5 bases and J dropped 0; count of bases not matched to a gene: 3. CDR3 nucleotide sequence: TGTGCCAGCAGCACCACAGGGGCAACTAATGAAAAACTGTTTTTT. This codes for CASSTTGATNEKLFF.

This sequence joins TRBV27 and TRBJ2-1, with 7 nucleotides matching TRBD1. Per germline, CDR1 MNHEY and CDR2 SMNVEV (reference sequence). The CDR3 is 11 residues long. V shed 4 bases and J 11 bases; nucleotides not matched to a gene: 2. The DNA of the CDR3 is TGTGCCAGCAGTTGGGGACAGCAGCAGTTCTTC. Translated, it gives CASSWGQQQFF.

The V and J genes are TRBV11-2 and TRBJ2-3; 12 bases agree with TRBD2. V lost 3 bases to trimming and J lost 4 bases; unmatched junction nucleotides: 5. CDR1 is SGHAT and CDR2 is FQNNGV in the germline V gene. The CDR3 sequence is 16 residues long. The CDR3 DNA reads as TGTGCCAGCAGCTTGCAGACTAGCGGGAGCGCAGATACGCAGTATTTT. Protein product: CASSLQTSGSADTQYF.

CDR3 bases: TGTGCCAGTAGTATGGACAGGGGGCTAACCGGGGAGCTGTTTTTT. It specifies CASSMDRGLTGELFF. The chain recombines TRBV19 with TRBJ2-2, with 11 bases lining up with TRBD1. The V segment lost 3 bases and the J segment 5 bases; nucleotides outside the gene matches: 2. This CDR3 contains 15 residues. Per germline, CDR1 LNHDA and CDR2 SQIVND (reference sequence).

J is TRBJ1-5 and V is TRBV19; D unresolved. The CDR3 runs 14 residues. Germline CDR1 and CDR2: LNHDA and SQIVND (reference sequence). V was cut by 1 base and J by 4 bases, with 8 bases left in between. As DNA, the CDR3 is TGTGCCAGTAGTATAGGACATCTGAATCAGCCCCAGCATTTT. Protein product: CASSIGHLNQPQHF.

The chain links TRBV27 to TRBJ1-6; 8 nucleotides align to TRBD1. The CDR3 is made up of 15 amino acids. Germline CDR1 reads MNHEY; CDR2 reads SMNVEV (reference sequence). Germline trimming cut 5 bases from V and 10 bases from J; bases unmatched to any gene: 10. The CDR3 sequence is CASSHGGQVGSPLHF. In nucleotides, the CDR3 is TGTGCCAGCAGTCATGGGGGACAGGTCGGCTCACCCCTCCACTTT.

The V gene is TRBV2, the J gene TRBJ1-3; 7 bases agree with TRBD1. The CDR3 runs 17 residues. Looked up from germline, CDR1 is SNHLY and CDR2 is FYNNEI. V dropped 4 bases and J dropped 2; count of bases not matched to a gene: 11. DNA for the CDR3: TGTGCCAGCAGTGTCCTGGGACAGCCGAATGCTGGAAACACCATATATTTT. Translated: CASSVLGQPNAGNTIYF. Drawing the rest from reference TRBV2 and TRBJ1-3, the complete variable domain is EPEVTQTPSHQVTQMGQEVILRCVPISNHLYFYWYRQILGQKVEFLVSFYNNEISEKSEIFDDQFSVERPDGSNFTLKIRSTKLEDSAMYFCASSVLGQPNAGNTIYFGEGSWLTVV.

This chain connects TRBV5-4 to TRBJ1-2; D ambiguous. CDR1 is SGHNT and CDR2 is YYREEE in the germline V gene (reference sequence). V was shortened by 4 bases and J by 4 bases, with 17 bases between the two germline ends. This CDR3 contains 15 residues. CDR3 amino acids: CASSQTSGGIYGYTF. CDR3 DNA: TGTGCCAGCAGCCAAACTTCGGGAGGCATCTATGGCTACACCTTC.